The 14 T cell receptor beta chains reported below all come from one sample, sequenced in a study of tumor-infiltrating lymphocytes in localized non-small cell lung cancer. Clones were sequenced by immunoSEQ multiplex PCR, and TCRdb holds only the in-frame ones, with some missing. Here the sample spans 10,000 to 15,000 clones, 70% to 90% being singletons. Material: uninvolved lung tissue not adjacent to the tumor. These receptors were obtained from a human donor with non-small cell lung cancer.

V is TRBV30 and J is TRBJ1-1; D may be TRBD1 (6 bases). Trimming took 4 bases from V and 2 from J, leaving 14 bases between them. Germline V lookup: CDR1 GTSNPN, CDR2 SVGIG (reference sequence). The CDR3 loop spans 14 amino acids. The CDR3 DNA is TGTGCCTGGACCCTAGGACAGTTTAACACTGAAGCTTTCTTT. This translates into CAWTLGQFNTEAFF. The full variable domain, in which reference TRBV30 and TRBJ1-1 provide the parts outside the CDR3, is SQTIHQWPATLVQPVGSPLSLECTVEGTSNPNLYWYRQAAGRGLQLLFYSVGIGQISSEVPQNLSASRPQDRQFILSSKKLLLSDSGFYLCAWTLGQFNTEAFFGQGTRLTVV.

The chain uses TRBV7-9 and TRBJ2-5; no clear D. The CDR3 runs 11 residues. Between the trimmed V and J ends, which lost 5 bases and 2 bases, there was a span of 3 bases. Germline loops: CDR1 SEHNR, CDR2 FQNEAQ (reference sequence). As DNA, the CDR3 is TGTGCCAGCAGCCCTCAAGAGACCCAGTACTTC. It specifies CASSPQETQYF.

This chain's CDR3 is CASKEVQGWSYGYTF. CDR3 in DNA: TGTGCCAGCAAAGAGGTCCAGGGCTGGAGCTATGGCTACACCTTC. This rearrangement joins TRBV6-1 to TRBJ1-2, with TRBD1 as a possible D gene (5 bases). The CDR3 runs to 15 residues. V was cut by 7 bases and J by 4 bases, with 19 bases left in between. CDR1 and CDR2 from the germline V gene are MNHNS and SASEGT.

The V call is TRBV5-8, the J call TRBJ1-2; D remains unclear. Trimming removed 0 bases at V and 2 bases at J, with 5 bases between. Germline V gene lookup returns CDR1 SGHTS and CDR2 YDEGEE. This CDR3 has 13 amino acids. This CDR3 reads CASSLAGNYGYTF. CDR3 DNA: TGTGCCAGCAGCTTGGCCGGGAACTATGGCTACACCTTC.

CDR3 in amino acids: CASSIIKQDLSTDTQYF. CDR3 DNA sequence: TGTGCCAGTAGTATAATCAAACAGGACCTCAGCACAGATACGCAGTATTTT. The chain has TRBV19 and TRBJ2-3; possible D gene TRBD1, 5 bases. CDR1 and CDR2 from the germline V gene are LNHDA and SQIVND (reference sequence). The length of the CDR3 is 17 residues. Trimming took off 2 bases at V and 0 bases at J, with 15 bases between the two ends. The full variable domain, with the rest looked up from reference TRBV19 and TRBJ2-3, is DGGITQSPKYLFRKEGQNVTLSCEQNLNHDAMYWYRQDPGQGLRLIYYSQIVNDFQKGDIAEGYSVSREKKESFPLTVTSAQKNPTAFYLCASSIIKQDLSTDTQYFGPGTRLTVL.

The chain employs TRBV28 and TRBJ2-5; TRBD1 is a possible D gene (7 bases). Germline V gene data show CDR1 as MDHEN and CDR2 as SYDVKM. Trimming took 5 bases from V and 0 from J, leaving 16 bases between them. The CDR3 is 16 amino acids. The CDR3 is CASSPGGRPYQETQYF. The CDR3 coding sequence is TGTGCCAGCAGTCCAGGGGGGAGACCCTACCAAGAGACCCAGTACTTC. The whole variable domain, filled in from reference TRBV28 and TRBJ2-5, reads DVKVTQSSRYLVKRTGEKVFLECVQDMDHENMFWYRQDPGLGLRLIYFSYDVKMKEKGDIPEGYSVSREKKERFSLILESASTNQTSMYLCASSPGGRPYQETQYFGPGTRLLVL.

This chain joins TRBV7-8 and TRBJ2-7; no firm D call. Germline CDR1 reads SGHVS; CDR2 reads FQNEAQ. CDR3 size: 16 residues. Trimming shortened V by 7 bases and J by 0 bases, and 19 bases separated the two germline ends. CDR3 loop: CASTPYRMASSYEQYF. The DNA for the CDR3 is TGTGCCAGCACCCCTTATCGTATGGCTAGCTCCTACGAGCAGTACTTC.

The chain uses TRBV5-6 and TRBJ2-2, with no clear D. In germline, CDR1 is SGHDT, CDR2 YYEEEE. The CDR3 is made up of 11 amino acids. The ends were cut back, 8 bases at V and 7 bases at J, with 9 bases in the middle. CDR3 in DNA: TGTGCCAGTTCCCTCTACGGGGAGCTGTTTTTT. Amino acid sequence: CASSLYGELFF.

The chain uses TRBV5-1 and TRBJ2-1; 7 nucleotides match TRBD2. With V trimmed by 0 bases and J by 5 bases, 11 bases remained unmatched. Per germline, CDR1 SGHRS and CDR2 YFSETQ. The CDR3 sequence is 17 residues long. CDR3 protein: CASSLGPTTSSHNEQFF. The CDR3 DNA reads TGCGCCAGCAGCTTGGGCCCTACGACTAGCAGCCACAATGAGCAGTTCTTC.

The chain joins TRBV18 to TRBJ2-6, with D possibly TRBD1 on 6 matching bases. Trimming left V 6 bases short and J 2 bases short, with 11 bases between. Germline V gene data show CDR1 as KGHSH and CDR2 as LQKENI. The CDR3 has 15 amino acids. Here the CDR3 reads CASSTTGTGANVLTF. The CDR3 region has the DNA TGTGCCAGCTCGACCACAGGGACTGGGGCCAACGTCCTGACTTTC.

This clone was detected only once. The chain links TRBV19 to TRBJ1-5; no clear D. V was clipped by 5 bases and J by 4 bases, with 12 bases between them. The CDR3 runs 14 residues. The germline gives CDR1 LNHDA, CDR2 SQIVND (reference sequence). This chain's CDR3 is CASSHNSGNQPQHF. The CDR3 coding sequence is TGTGCCAGTAGTCACAACTCAGGAAATCAGCCCCAGCATTTT.

This chain uses TRBV10-3 with TRBJ2-7, with 8 positions matching TRBD1. The V and J ends lost 8 bases and 6 bases, in that order; junction bases with no gene match: 6. The CDR3 has 12 residues. The germline CDR1 and CDR2 sequences are ENHRY and SYGVKD. The CDR3 coding sequence is TGTGCCATCGCCCCAGGGGGCAGCGAGCAGTACTTC. Protein sequence: CAIAPGGSEQYF.

The CDR3 DNA sequence: TGCGCCAGCAGCTTGCGGGGAGGAGACGAAAAACTGTTTTTT. Its protein product is CASSLRGGDEKLFF. V usage is TRBV5-1 and J usage is TRBJ1-4; no firm D call. Trimming stripped 1 base from V and 8 bases from J, with 12 bases between. This CDR3 region has 14 residues. Germline V lookup: CDR1 SGHRS, CDR2 YFSETQ.

This clone was seen a few times. The chain joins TRBV18 to TRBJ2-7; D may be TRBD1 (5 bases). The germline V gene encodes CDR1 KGHSH and CDR2 LQKENI. V lost 1 base and J 7 bases, leaving 11 bases between the germline ends. The CDR3 loop spans 13 amino acids. The CDR3 DNA reads as TGTGCCAGCTCACCACAGGAACAGGAGGAGCAGTACTTC. This encodes CASSPQEQEEQYF. Supplemented by reference TRBV18 and TRBJ2-7, the full variable domain reads NAGVMQNPRHLVRRRGQEARLRCSPMKGHSHVYWYRQLPEEGLKFMVYLQKENIIDESGMPKERFSAEFPKEGPSILRIQQVVRGDSAAYFCASSPQEQEEQYFGPGTRLTVT.